These 4 T cell receptor beta chains came from one sample sequenced in a study of identical twins. From the 5' RACE reads, TCRdb called clonotypes with MiXCR, one entry per CDR3 protein. The table has 400,000 to 550,000 distinct CDR3 sequences, roughly a quarter seen once. A further study also used this sample, focusing on T cells expressing NK-cell markers.

Material for sequencing was CD4+ T cells sorted from blood. Receptors were obtained from a woman younger than 30 in good health.

The genes are TRBV7-2 and TRBJ2-3; tentatively, D is TRBD2 (5 bases). The CDR3 covers 16 residues. The germline V gene encodes CDR1 SGHTA and CDR2 FQGNSA. Trimming removed 2 bases at V and 1 base at J, with 13 bases between. CDR3 nucleotide sequence: TGTGCCAGCAGCTTACAATTCGGCGGGCGCACAGATACGCAGTATTTT. Translating gives CASSLQFGGRTDTQYF. The whole variable domain, filled in from reference TRBV7-2 and TRBJ2-3, reads GAGVSQSPSNKVTEKGKDVELRCDPISGHTALYWYRQSLGQGLEFLIYFQGNSAPDKSGLPSDRFSAERTGGSVSTLTIQRTQQEDSAVYLCASSLQFGGRTDTQYFGPGTRLTVL.

The chain employs TRBV4-3 and TRBJ2-3; 7 nucleotides match TRBD2. Trimming took 1 base from V and 9 from J; bases not matched to a gene: 16. This CDR3 has 17 amino acids. Germline V gives CDR1 LGHNA, CDR2 YSLEER. The CDR3 is CASSQGADRGRGRTQYF. DNA of the CDR3: TGCGCCAGCAGCCAAGGAGCCGACCGCGGGAGAGGGAGGACGCAGTATTTT.

This clonotype occurred a few times. V is TRBV20-1 and J is TRBJ2-2, with TRBD1 as a possible D gene (5 bases). The length of the CDR3 is 14 residues. V gave up 1 base and J gave up 4 bases, with 10 bases separating them. In germline, CDR1 is DFQATT, CDR2 SNEGSKA (reference sequence). DNA for the CDR3: TGCAGTGCTAGAGGGGGCTCGGGCACCGGGGAGCTGTTTTTT. Residues: CSARGGSGTGELFF.

The genes are TRBV14 and TRBJ1-1; D is undetermined. This CDR3 is built from 16 residues. The V end lost 1 base, the J end lost 3 bases, and 15 bases lay between the germline ends. CDR1 and CDR2 (germline): SGHDN, FVKESK. The CDR3 is CASSQALRWEDTEAFF. In DNA, the CDR3 is TGTGCCAGCAGCCAAGCATTAAGGTGGGAGGACACTGAAGCTTTCTTT.